Following are 21 T cell receptor beta chains from one sample sequenced in a study of Ad26.COV2.S vaccination and SARS-CoV-2 variants. Sequencing was performed with immunoSEQ multiplex PCR; in TCRdb, only in-frame clones are kept and a portion is missing. The sample lists a few hundred thousand clones, 80% to 95% occurring once. Sample treatment: 19 received Ad26.COV2.S at low or high dose, single or two shots; several received placebo; per-sample allocation not given. Specimens were obtained on day 63 following the first vaccine or placebo injection. The specimen was peripheral blood, collected in a trial of Ad26.COV2.S vaccine versus placebo. All receptors derive from a person between 18 and 59 years old who received the Ad26.COV2.S COVID-19 vaccine or a placebo.

This clone turned up a few times. This sequence joins TRBV5-6 and TRBJ2-7; TRBD2 aligns across 10 bases. CDR1 and CDR2 from the germline V gene are SGHDT and YYEEEE. The V and J ends lost 4 bases and 2 bases, in that order; junction bases with no gene match: 6. The CDR3 covers 15 residues. The DNA for the CDR3 is TGTGCCAGCAGCGAAGATAGCGGGAGGCCCTACGAGCAGTACTTC. Its protein product is CASSEDSGRPYEQYF.

This clone was observed a single time. The gene calls are TRBV7-8 and TRBJ2-7; no reliable D call. The CDR3 contains 13 residues. V was cut by 9 bases and J by 2 bases, with 14 bases left in between. Germline V gives CDR1 SGHVS, CDR2 FQNEAQ. Written as DNA, the CDR3 is TGTGCCAGTTGTGCCGAGGTTACCTACGAGCAGTACTTC. It translates to CASCAEVTYEQYF.

J is TRBJ2-7 and V is TRBV10-3, with a weak D call TRBD2 (5 bases). The V end lost 6 bases, the J end lost 5 bases, and 8 bases lay between the germline ends. The length of the CDR3 is 11 residues. Germline V CDR1 and CDR2: ENHRY, SYGVKD. CDR3 DNA: TGTGCCATCAGATTGGGAGACGAGCAGTACTTC. Its translation: CAIRLGDEQYF.

The chain employs TRBV4-2 and TRBJ2-1; 11 positions match TRBD2. Per the germline V gene, CDR1 is LGHNA and CDR2 is YNFKEQ. This CDR3 spans 15 amino acids. V was clipped by 1 base and J by 6 bases; unmatched bases: 2. In DNA form, the CDR3 reads TGTGCCAGCAGCCAAGTTGGGACTAGCGGCAATGAGCAGTTCTTC. It specifies CASSQVGTSGNEQFF.

This chain uses TRBV27 with TRBJ2-7; a weak D match, TRBD2 (5 bases). The V end lost 6 bases, the J end lost 2 bases, and 20 bases lay between the germline ends. This CDR3 comprises 16 residues. Per germline, CDR1 MNHEY and CDR2 SMNVEV (reference sequence). CDR3 nucleotide sequence: TGTGCCAGCAGCCCCGTTTTGCGGGTATCAACCTACGAGCAGTACTTC. This translates into CASSPVLRVSTYEQYF.

This chain links TRBV6-5 with TRBJ1-1; tentative D call: TRBD1 (6 bases). This CDR3 region has 13 residues. Germline CDR1 is MNHEY and CDR2 is SVGAGI. Deletions cut 10 bases from V and 4 bases from J, with 16 bases between. The CDR3 nucleotides read TGTGCCACAACGCGTGGCAGGGGCACTGAAGCTTTCTTT. As protein: CATTRGRGTEAFF.

The genes are TRBV6-2 or TRBV6-3 and TRBJ2-4; possibly TRBD1 or TRBD2 for D (5 bases each). Trimming removed 0 bases from V and 3 bases from J, with 9 bases in between. The germline CDR1 and CDR2 sequences are MNHEY and SVGEGT. The CDR3 covers 15 residues. CDR3 amino acids: CASSYSGVGKNIQYF. Written as DNA, the CDR3 is TGTGCCAGCAGTTACTCGGGGGTGGGCAAAAACATTCAGTACTTC.

The rearrangement links TRBV6-5 to TRBJ2-2; D is unclear. The ends were cut back, 6 bases at V and 0 bases at J, with 8 bases in the middle. Germline CDR1 is MNHEY and CDR2 is SVGAGI. CDR3 length: 14 amino acids. DNA for the CDR3: TGTGCCAGCAGGCAACTCGCGAACACCGGGGAGCTGTTTTTT. Its translation: CASRQLANTGELFF.

This clone has a single count. This chain connects TRBV15 to TRBJ2-3; TRBD2 matches at 8 bases. The CDR3 has 15 amino acids. Germline values: CDR1 LNHNV, CDR2 YYDKDF (reference sequence). The V and J ends lost 2 bases and 4 bases, in that order; junction bases with no gene match: 5. CDR3 bases: TGTGCCACCAGCAGATCCGGGACTAGGGCAGATACGCAGTATTTT. Amino acid sequence: CATSRSGTRADTQYF.

The chain employs TRBV24-1 and TRBJ2-1; TRBD2 matches 8 bases. V gave up 5 bases and J gave up 3 bases; unmatched junction bases: 5. This CDR3 has 15 amino acids. CDR1 is KGHDR, CDR2 SFDVKD, per germline. CDR3 protein: CATSAIAGLYNEQFF. The CDR3, as DNA: TGTGCCACCAGTGCGATAGCGGGACTCTACAATGAGCAGTTCTTC.

This sequence joins TRBV6-2 or TRBV6-3 and TRBJ2-2; 7 nucleotides agree with TRBD1. Germline assignment: CDR1 MNHEY and CDR2 SVGEGT. Unmatched junction bases numbered 12, after V lost 1 base and J lost 4 bases. The CDR3 extends over 18 amino acids. The CDR3 DNA sequence: TGTGCCAGCAGTTACTTCGACAGGGCCGGATCGAGCACCGGGGAGCTGTTTTTT. This encodes CASSYFDRAGSSTGELFF.

The chain recombines TRBV6-2 or TRBV6-3 with TRBJ1-2; the D gene is possibly TRBD1 (6 bases). Trimming cost V 5 bases and J 8 bases, with 21 bases left between them. The germline V gene has CDR1 MNHEY and CDR2 SVGEGT. The CDR3 runs to 15 residues. The CDR3 sequence is CASSLRTAPQRGYTF. In DNA, the CDR3 is TGTGCCAGCAGTCTACGGACAGCTCCTCAACGCGGCTACACCTTC.

The J gene is TRBJ2-1, the V gene TRBV5-1, with unresolved D. The V and J ends lost 3 bases and 6 bases respectively, with 16 bases between them. This CDR3 is 15 amino acids long. Per germline, CDR1 SGHRS and CDR2 YFSETQ. In DNA, the CDR3 is TGCGCCAGCAGCTCGGTCGGACGCGGCGGCAATGAGCAGTTCTTC. It codes for CASSSVGRGGNEQFF. Filled out from reference TRBV5-1 and TRBJ2-1, the complete variable domain reads KAGVTQTPRYLIKTRGQQVTLSCSPISGHRSVSWYQQTPGQGLQFLFEYFSETQRNKGNFPGRFSGRQFSNSRSEMNVSTLELGDSALYLCASSSVGRGGNEQFFGPGTRLTVL.

The chain links TRBV10-3 to TRBJ2-2; possibly TRBD2 for D (6 bases). Trimming removed 7 bases from V and 2 bases from J, with 17 bases in between. CDR1 is ENHRY, CDR2 SYGVKD, per germline. CDR3 length: 16 residues. As DNA, the CDR3 is TGTGCCATCACGAACGCGCCGGGAGTTAACACCGGGGAGCTGTTTTTT. It is translated as CAITNAPGVNTGELFF.

The rearrangement joins TRBV30 to TRBJ1-3; TRBD1 agrees at 8 bases. This CDR3 region has 17 residues. Germline V CDR1 and CDR2: GTSNPN, SVGIG (reference sequence). V was clipped by 0 bases and J by 1 base; unmatched bases: 8. The CDR3 DNA reads as TGTGCCTGGAGTGTAGGGGCAGGGGGCCTATCTGGAAACACCATATATTTT. As protein: CAWSVGAGGLSGNTIYF.

The genes are TRBV19 and TRBJ1-5; 12 nucleotides match TRBD1. Germline trimming cut 4 bases from V and 6 bases from J; bases unmatched to any gene: 13. This CDR3 region has 18 residues. The germline CDR1 and CDR2 sequences are LNHDA and SQIVND (reference sequence). CDR3 in amino acids: CASSTLRDRGLEVQPQHF. The DNA for the CDR3 is TGTGCCAGTAGTACCCTCCGGGACAGGGGGCTAGAGGTTCAGCCCCAGCATTTT.

This clone was counted only a few times. The rearrangement joins TRBV28 to TRBJ2-7; D uncertain. Germline-derived CDR1 and CDR2 are MDHEN and SYDVKM. The ends were cut back, 4 bases at V and 4 bases at J, with 14 bases in the middle. The CDR3 spans 14 residues. For the CDR3, the DNA is TGTGCCAGCAGTTCACCTGCGTCAGAATACGAGCAGTACTTC. It translates to CASSSPASEYEQYF.

This clone was recorded only once. CDR3 residues: CAWSLQTETQYF. The CDR3 nucleotides read TGTGCCTGGAGTCTCCAAACGGAGACCCAGTACTTC. This rearrangement joins TRBV30 to TRBJ2-5; D is undetermined. The V end was cut by 2 bases, the J end by 5 bases, with 9 bases between. Per the germline V gene, CDR1 is GTSNPN and CDR2 is SVGIG (reference sequence). The CDR3 extends over 12 amino acids.

The rearrangement links TRBV10-3 to TRBJ2-2, with 7 bases identical to TRBD1. Trimming took 9 bases from V and 4 from J; bases not matched to a gene: 11. The CDR3 is made up of 15 amino acids. Germline V CDR1 and CDR2: ENHRY, SYGVKD. The CDR3 sequence: CAILTGTASTGELFF. The CDR3 nucleotides are TGTGCCATTCTAACCGGGACAGCTAGCACCGGGGAGCTGTTTTTT.

The J gene is TRBJ2-1, the V gene TRBV6-2 or TRBV6-3; 11 bases are shared with TRBD2. The CDR3 spans 17 residues. Germline CDR1 MNHEY, CDR2 SVGEGT. The ends lost 2 bases at V and 2 bases at J; junction bases unmatched: 5. CDR3 coding DNA: TGTGCCAGCAGTTACCTAGCGGGAGGCGGGGCCTACAATGAGCAGTTCTTC. Its protein product is CASSYLAGGGAYNEQFF.

The CDR3 loop is CATSETGLPRDEQFF. For the CDR3, the DNA is TGTGCCACCAGTGAGACGGGACTACCGAGGGATGAGCAGTTCTTC. The chain recombines TRBV24-1 with TRBJ2-1, with 7 bases fitting TRBD2. There are 15 residues in the CDR3. CDR1 KGHDR and CDR2 SFDVKD come from the germline V gene. J was trimmed by 8 bases and V by 4 bases; bases with no gene match: 10.